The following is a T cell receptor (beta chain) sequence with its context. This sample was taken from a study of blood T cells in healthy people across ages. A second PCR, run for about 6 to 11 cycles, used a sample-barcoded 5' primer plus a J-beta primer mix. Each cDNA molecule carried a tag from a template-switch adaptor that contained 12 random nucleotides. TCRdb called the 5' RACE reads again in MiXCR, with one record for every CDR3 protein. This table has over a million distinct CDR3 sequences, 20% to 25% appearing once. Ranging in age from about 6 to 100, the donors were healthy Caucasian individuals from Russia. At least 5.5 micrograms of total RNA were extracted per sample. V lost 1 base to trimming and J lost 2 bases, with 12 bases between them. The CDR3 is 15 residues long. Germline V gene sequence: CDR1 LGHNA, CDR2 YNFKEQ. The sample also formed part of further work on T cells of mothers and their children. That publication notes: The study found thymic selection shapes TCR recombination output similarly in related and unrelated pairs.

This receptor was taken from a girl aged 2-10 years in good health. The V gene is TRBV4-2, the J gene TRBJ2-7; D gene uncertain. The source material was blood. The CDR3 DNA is TGTGCCAGCAGCCAAGTCGGAGATCGCACCTACGAGCAGTACTTC. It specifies CASSQVGDRTYEQYF.